The T cell receptor (beta chain) described here comes from a study of T cell responses to AZD1222 COVID-19 vaccine. This clone has a single count. Its antigen is as yet unknown. The CDR3 sequence is 13 residues long. Germline V gene data show CDR1 as KGHDR and CDR2 as SFDVKD. The ends were cut back, 8 bases at V and 6 bases at J, with 13 bases in the middle. Study results and caveats: Researchers took repertoire samples only after the peak T cell response had come. Spike was spanned by vaccine-associated CD4 TCRs, with dominance at 160-218 and 743-854. Baseline serostatus was positive in only six or seven AZD1222 recipients. The donor cohort was predominantly white British with a female majority, and clonal diversity may have been underestimated.

Repertoires were generated with immunoSEQ multiplex PCR, while TCRdb's copy carries only in-frame clones and drops some. The data contain roughly 100,000 clones, roughly nine tenths of them seen just once; the ten biggest clones take up roughly 1.7%. The clonotype comes from an adult in good health. The sample was peripheral blood, taken on day 0 of AZD1222 vaccination. J is TRBJ1-5 and V is TRBV24-1, with D maybe TRBD1 (5 bases). In DNA, the CDR3 is TGTGCCACCACTCGGGGGGAGACTCAGCCCCAGCATTTT. Its translation: CATTRGETQPQHF.